This T cell receptor beta chain was obtained from a study of shared clonotypes between healthy human individuals. On the study more broadly: The plates for each donor numbered three CD4 naive, three CD4 memory, two CD8 naive and one CD8 memory. Findings of the study overall: Some naive CD4 clonotypes, roughly 5%, turned up in common across several donors. The rarefaction results pointed to incomplete sorted-subset sequencing despite large depth.

In the naive CD8 group, cells lacked CD45RO and were positively selected for CCR7, so terminally differentiated effector memory CD45RA+ cells were left out. The run depth of the assay was deep. The assay was immunoSEQ multiplex PCR, and TCRdb's table has in-frame clones only and misses some. This repertoire shows roughly 600,000 clones, 98% found once; its top ten account for 0.3%. Points on this clone: The antigen is unknown.

Germline values: CDR1 LNHDA, CDR2 SQIVND (reference sequence). CDR3 length equals 18 residues. The V gene end was trimmed by 5 bases and the J gene end by 2 bases; junction bases not matched to a gene: 12. The sequence came from a man under 40 in good health. The rearrangement uses TRBV19 and TRBJ2-7, with 13 nucleotides matching TRBD2. Input material: naive CD8+ T cells sorted from blood. This CDR3 reads CASSSWDGTSGNPYEQYF. The CDR3 coding sequence is TGTGCCAGTAGTTCGTGGGATGGGACTAGCGGGAACCCCTACGAGCAGTACTTC. Looking up the rest from reference TRBV19 and TRBJ2-7 gives the full variable domain: DGGITQSPKYLFRKEGQNVTLSCEQNLNHDAMYWYRQDPGQGLRLIYYSQIVNDFQKGDIAEGYSVSREKKESFPLTVTSAQKNPTAFYLCASSSWDGTSGNPYEQYFGPGTRLTVT.